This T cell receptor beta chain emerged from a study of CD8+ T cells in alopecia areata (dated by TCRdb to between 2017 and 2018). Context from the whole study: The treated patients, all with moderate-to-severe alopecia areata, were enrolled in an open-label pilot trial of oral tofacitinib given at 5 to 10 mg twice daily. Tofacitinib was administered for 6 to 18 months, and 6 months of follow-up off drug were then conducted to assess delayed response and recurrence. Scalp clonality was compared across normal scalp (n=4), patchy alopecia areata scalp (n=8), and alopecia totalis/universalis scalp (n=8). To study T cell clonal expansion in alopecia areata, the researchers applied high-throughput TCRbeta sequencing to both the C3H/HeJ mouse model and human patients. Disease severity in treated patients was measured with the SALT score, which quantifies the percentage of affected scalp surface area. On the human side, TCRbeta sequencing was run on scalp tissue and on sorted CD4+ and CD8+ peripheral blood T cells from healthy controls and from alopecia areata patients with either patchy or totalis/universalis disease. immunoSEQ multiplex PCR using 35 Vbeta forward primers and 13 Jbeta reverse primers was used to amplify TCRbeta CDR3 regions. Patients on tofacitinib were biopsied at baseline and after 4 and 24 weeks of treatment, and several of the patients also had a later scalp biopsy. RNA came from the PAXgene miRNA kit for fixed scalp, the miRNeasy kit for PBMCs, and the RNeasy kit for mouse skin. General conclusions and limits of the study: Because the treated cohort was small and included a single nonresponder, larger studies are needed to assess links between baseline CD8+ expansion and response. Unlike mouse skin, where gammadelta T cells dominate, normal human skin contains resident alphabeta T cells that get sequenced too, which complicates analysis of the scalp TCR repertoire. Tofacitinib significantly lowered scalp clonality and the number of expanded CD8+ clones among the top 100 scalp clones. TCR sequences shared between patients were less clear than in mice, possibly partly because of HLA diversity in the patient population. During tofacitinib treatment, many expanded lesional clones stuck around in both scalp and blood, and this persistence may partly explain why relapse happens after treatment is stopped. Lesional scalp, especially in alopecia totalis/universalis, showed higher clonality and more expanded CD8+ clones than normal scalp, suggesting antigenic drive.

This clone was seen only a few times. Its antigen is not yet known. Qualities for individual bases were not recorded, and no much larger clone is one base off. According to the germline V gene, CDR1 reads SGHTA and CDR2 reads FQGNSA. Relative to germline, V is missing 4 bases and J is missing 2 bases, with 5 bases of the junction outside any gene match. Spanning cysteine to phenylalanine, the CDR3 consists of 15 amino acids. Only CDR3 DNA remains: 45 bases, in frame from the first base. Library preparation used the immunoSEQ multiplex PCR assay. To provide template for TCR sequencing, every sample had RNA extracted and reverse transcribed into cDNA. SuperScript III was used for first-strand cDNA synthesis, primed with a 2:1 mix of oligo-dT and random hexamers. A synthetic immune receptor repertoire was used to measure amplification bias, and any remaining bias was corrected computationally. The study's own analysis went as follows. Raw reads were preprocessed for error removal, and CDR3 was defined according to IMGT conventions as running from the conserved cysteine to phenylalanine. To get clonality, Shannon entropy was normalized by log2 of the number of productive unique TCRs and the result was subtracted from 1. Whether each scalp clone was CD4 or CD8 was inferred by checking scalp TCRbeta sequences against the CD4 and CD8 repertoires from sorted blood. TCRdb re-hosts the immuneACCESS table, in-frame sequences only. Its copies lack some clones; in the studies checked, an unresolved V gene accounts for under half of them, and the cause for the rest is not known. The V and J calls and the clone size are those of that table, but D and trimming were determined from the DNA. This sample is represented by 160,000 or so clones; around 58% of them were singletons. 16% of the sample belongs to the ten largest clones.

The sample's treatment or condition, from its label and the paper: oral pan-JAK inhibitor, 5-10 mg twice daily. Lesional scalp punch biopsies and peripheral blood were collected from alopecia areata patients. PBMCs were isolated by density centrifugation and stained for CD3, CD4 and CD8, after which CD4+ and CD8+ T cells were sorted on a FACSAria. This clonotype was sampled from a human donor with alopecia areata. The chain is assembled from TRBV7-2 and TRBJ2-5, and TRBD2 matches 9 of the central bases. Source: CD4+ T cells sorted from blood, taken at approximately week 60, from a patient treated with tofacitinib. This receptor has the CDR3 CASSSLAGLQETQYF. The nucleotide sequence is TGTGCCAGCAGCTCGCTAGCGGGACTACAAGAGACCCAGTACTTC.